The entry that follows covers one T cell receptor beta chain sequence. Antigen: not known. The PCR was carried out with 60 Vbeta primers and 13 Jbeta primers. Method: immunoSEQ multiplex PCR; TCRdb's copy keeps in-frame clones and lacks some. This sample has about 160,000 clones, with 77% found just once. The CDR3 has 13 amino acids. The germline V gene has CDR1 SGDLS and CDR2 YYNGEE. V lost 7 bases, J lost 2 bases, and 11 bases lay in between. The data originate from a study of cytomegalovirus exposure and HLA in healthy donors. Study-level points and caveats: Most of the CMV-associated TCR beta chains (in a later analysis) appeared to be HLA-restricted. Diagnosis of cytomegalovirus status made by the classifier reportedly showed high specificity and sensitivity.

J is TRBJ2-3 and V is TRBV9, with D tentatively TRBD2 (6 bases). Sequencing was performed on PBMCs. The clonotype was recovered from a woman in her twenties or thirties in good health and CMV-seronegative. The CDR3: CASWDSLTDTQYF. The CDR3 nucleotides read TGTGCCAGCTGGGACTCACTCACAGATACGCAGTATTTT. The full variable domain, with the rest looked up from reference TRBV9 and TRBJ2-3, is DSGVTQTPKHLITATGQRVTLRCSPRSGDLSVYWYQQSLDQGLQFLIQYYNGEERAKGNILERFSAQQFPDLHSELNLSSLELGDSALYFCASWDSLTDTQYFGPGTRLTVL.